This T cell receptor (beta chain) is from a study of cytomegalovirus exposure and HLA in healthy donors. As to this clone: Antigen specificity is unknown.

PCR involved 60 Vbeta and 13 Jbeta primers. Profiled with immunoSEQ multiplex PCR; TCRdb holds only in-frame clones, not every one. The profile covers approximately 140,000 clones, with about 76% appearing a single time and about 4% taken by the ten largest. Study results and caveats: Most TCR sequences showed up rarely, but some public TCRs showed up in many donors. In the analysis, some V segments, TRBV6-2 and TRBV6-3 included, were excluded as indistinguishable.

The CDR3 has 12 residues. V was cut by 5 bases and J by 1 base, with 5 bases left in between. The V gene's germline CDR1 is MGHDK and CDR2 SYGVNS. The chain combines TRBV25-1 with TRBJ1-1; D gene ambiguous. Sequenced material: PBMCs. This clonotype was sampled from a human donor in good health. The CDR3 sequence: CASSSGNTEAFF. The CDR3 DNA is TGTGCCAGCAGTTCCGGGAACACTGAAGCTTTCTTT. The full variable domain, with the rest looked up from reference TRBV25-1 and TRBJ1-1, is EADIYQTPRYLVIGTGKKITLECSQTMGHDKMYWYQQDPGMELHLIHYSYGVNSTEKGDLSSESTVSRIRTEHFPLTLESARPSHTSQYLCASSSGNTEAFFGQGTRLTVV.